The 29 T cell receptor beta chains below were found in one sample sequenced in a study of blood T cell repertoires in COVID-19. Clones were sequenced by immunoSEQ multiplex PCR, and TCRdb holds only the in-frame ones, with some missing. The table records some 300,000 clones, nearly 90% of them present only once. Sequenced sample: PBMCs or T cells enriched from blood (not recorded which). The receptors derive from a woman aged 45-59 years who had been exposed to COVID-19.

V is TRBV27 and J is TRBJ2-5; 8 bases align to TRBD1. V lost 4 bases and J lost 6; bases outside the gene matches: 19. The germline CDR1 and CDR2 sequences are MNHEY and SMNVEV (reference sequence). This CDR3 contains 18 residues. The CDR3 coding sequence is TGTGCCAGCAGTTCGACACGCCCCCTTCAGGGGGCTGAAAAGACCCAGTACTTC. Protein sequence: CASSSTRPLQGAEKTQYF.

V is TRBV15 and J is TRBJ1-3; D is possibly TRBD1 (6 bases). The CDR3 runs to 15 residues. Looked up from germline, CDR1 is LNHNV and CDR2 is YYDKDF (reference sequence). Trimming stripped 3 bases from V and 5 bases from J, with 14 bases between. The CDR3 reads CATSSAGTPRNTIYF. In DNA, the CDR3 is TGTGCCACCAGCAGTGCCGGGACACCACGAAACACCATATATTTT.

This chain uses TRBV30 with TRBJ1-4; 7 nucleotides match TRBD1. With V trimmed by 8 bases and J by 8 bases, 11 bases remained unmatched. This CDR3 has 13 amino acids. Germline CDR1 GTSNPN, CDR2 SVGIG (reference sequence). The CDR3 DNA sequence: TGTGCCGTCATGACAGGGCCGGCCGAAAAACTGTTTTTT. This codes for CAVMTGPAEKLFF.

V and J are TRBV14 and TRBJ1-1; no clear D gene. The CDR3 has 14 amino acids. Germline V CDR1 and CDR2: SGHDN, FVKESK. V was clipped by 3 bases and J by 1 base, with 9 bases between them. The CDR3 coding sequence is TGTGCCAGCAGCCAGGCACAGACGAACACTGAAGCTTTCTTT. It is translated as CASSQAQTNTEAFF.

DNA of the CDR3: TGCGCCAGCAGTATGACTAGGCAAGATACGCAGTATTTT. This sequence encodes CASSMTRQDTQYF. This chain joins TRBV5-1 and TRBJ2-3; D may be TRBD2 (6 bases). The CDR3 consists of 13 residues. Germline V CDR1 and CDR2: SGHRS, YFSETQ. V was clipped by 5 bases and J by 5 bases, with 12 bases between them.

V usage is TRBV2 and J usage is TRBJ1-2, with D hard to call. Germline CDR1 and CDR2: SNHLY and FYNNEI. The CDR3 covers 14 residues. Trimming pared 6 bases from V and 0 bases from J, leaving 11 bases between. The CDR3 coding sequence is TGTGCCAGCAGAAGACAAACCACTAACTATGGCTACACCTTC. Translation gives CASRRQTTNYGYTF.

This clone came up once. The chain carries TRBV7-8 and TRBJ1-4, with 12 positions matching TRBD1. J was trimmed by 4 bases and V by 5 bases; bases with no gene match: 17. The CDR3 is made up of 20 amino acids. CDR1 is SGHVS, CDR2 FQNEAQ, per germline. CDR3 sequence (DNA): TGTGCCAGCAGCGGCGCCTCTGCTGGGACAGGGGGCAAGGGTAATGAAAAACTGTTTTTT. Its protein product is CASSGASAGTGGKGNEKLFF.

This clone has a single count. This sequence joins TRBV23-1 and TRBJ1-6; D not resolved. TRBV23-1 is flagged as an ORF with uncertain function. The CDR3 has 19 residues. V was cut by 3 bases and J by 0 bases, with 18 bases left in between. CDR3 in DNA: TGCGCCAGCAGTCAGTGGGCCGGTGTGGGTCTCTCCTATAATTCACCCCTCCACTTT. Protein: CASSQWAGVGLSYNSPLHF.

V is TRBV28 and J is TRBJ2-7, with D perhaps TRBD2 (5 bases). V was clipped by 5 bases and J by 3 bases, with 11 bases between them. Germline CDR1 is MDHEN and CDR2 is SYDVKM. The length of the CDR3 is 13 residues. This CDR3 reads CASSPNRDYEQYF. The DNA for the CDR3 is TGTGCCAGCAGTCCAAACCGGGACTACGAGCAGTACTTC.

The chain has TRBV27 and TRBJ2-7; 9 bases are shared with TRBD1. The CDR3 is 16 residues long. J lost 5 bases, V lost 1 base, and 9 bases had no gene match. The V gene's germline CDR1 is MNHEY and CDR2 SMNVEV (reference sequence). CDR3 nucleotide sequence: TGTGCCAGCAGTTTATTTCCGACAGGGGGTCGGGACGAGCAGTACTTC. This encodes CASSLFPTGGRDEQYF.

The chain joins TRBV27 to TRBJ1-6; 8 bases match TRBD1. Germline V CDR1 and CDR2: MNHEY, SMNVEV (reference sequence). CDR3 length: 16 amino acids. V trimming: 5 bases; J trimming: 4 bases; junction bases outside the gene matches: 7. The CDR3: CASSPDRAGYNSPLHF. The CDR3 nucleotides read TGTGCCAGCAGTCCGGACAGGGCCGGGTATAATTCACCCCTCCACTTT.

The gene calls are TRBV29-1 and TRBJ2-3, with D uncertain. Looked up from germline, CDR1 is SQVTM and CDR2 is ANQGSEA. Between the trimmed V and J ends, which lost 1 base and 9 bases, there was a span of 14 bases. This CDR3 region has 13 residues. CDR3 region: CSVEGLHLGTQYF. The DNA of the CDR3 is TGCAGCGTTGAAGGTCTCCACTTGGGCACGCAGTATTTT.

The chain joins TRBV10-3 to TRBJ2-7, with TRBD1 matching over 10 bases. The CDR3 is made up of 14 amino acids. V trimming: 10 bases; J trimming: 6 bases; junction bases outside the gene matches: 12. Germline assignment: CDR1 ENHRY and CDR2 SYGVKD. The CDR3 DNA follows: TGTGCCACCAGGGAGGGACAGGGGATACTCGAGCAGTACTTC. This gives the protein CATREGQGILEQYF.

V gene TRBV7-9 combines with J gene TRBJ1-1; TRBD1 matches 11 bases. Germline-derived CDR1 and CDR2 are SEHNR and FQNEAQ (reference sequence). This CDR3 comprises 17 residues. The V gene end was trimmed by 7 bases and the J gene end by 4 bases; junction bases not matched to a gene: 14. In DNA, the CDR3 is TGTGCCAGCACCCTAGGACAGGGGGCGTTTAGGGGCACTGAAGCTTTCTTT. Protein sequence: CASTLGQGAFRGTEAFF.

This chain uses TRBV7-2 with TRBJ1-6; TRBD1 aligns across 7 bases. CDR3 size: 13 residues. V shed 4 bases and J 9 bases; nucleotides not matched to a gene: 3. Per the germline V gene, CDR1 is SGHTA and CDR2 is FQGNSA. CDR3 in DNA: TGTGCCAGCAGCTCAAACAGGGGTTCACCCCTCCACTTT. As protein: CASSSNRGSPLHF.

This sequence joins TRBV2 and TRBJ1-5, with D unresolved. The length of the CDR3 is 14 residues. The V end lost 4 bases, the J end lost 2 bases, and 9 bases lay between the germline ends. The germline gives CDR1 SNHLY, CDR2 FYNNEI. CDR3 in DNA: TGTGCCAGCAGTGTTCTGCAGGGCAATCAGCCCCAGCATTTT. Its translation: CASSVLQGNQPQHF.

This chain uses TRBV6-1 with TRBJ2-3; a weak D match, TRBD2 (5 bases). The V and J ends lost 2 bases and 2 bases respectively, with 8 bases between them. CDR3 size: 14 residues. Germline V gene lookup returns CDR1 MNHNS and CDR2 SASEGT. The CDR3 is CASSEPGNTDTQYF. The CDR3 region has the DNA TGTGCCAGCAGTGAACCGGGAAACACAGATACGCAGTATTTT.

The chain joins TRBV4-1 to TRBJ1-1; 10 nucleotides agree with TRBD1. The germline gives CDR1 MGHRA, CDR2 YSYEKL. This CDR3 has 14 amino acids. V gave up 0 bases and J gave up 7 bases; unmatched junction bases: 2. The CDR3 is CASSQEGQGIEAFF. CDR3 nucleotide sequence: TGCGCCAGCAGCCAAGAGGGACAGGGGATTGAAGCTTTCTTT.

This clone has a handful of counts. The chain joins TRBV27 to TRBJ2-2, with 11 nucleotides matching TRBD2. The germline CDR1 and CDR2 sequences are MNHEY and SMNVEV (reference sequence). This CDR3 has 16 amino acids. V was pared by 5 bases and J by 6 bases, with 8 bases of the junction left unmatched. The chain's CDR3 is CASSLIAGGRSGELFF. The CDR3 region has the DNA TGTGCCAGCAGTCTTATAGCGGGGGGGCGGTCCGGGGAGCTGTTTTTT.

The V gene is TRBV27, the J gene TRBJ1-1; 7 nucleotides match TRBD1. This CDR3 region has 16 residues. Germline lookup yields CDR1 MNHEY and CDR2 SMNVEV (reference sequence). V lost 2 bases, J lost 1 base, and 7 bases stayed unmatched. CDR3 amino acids: CASSLNWDSSNTEAFF. CDR3 in DNA: TGTGCCAGCAGTTTAAATTGGGACAGCTCGAACACTGAAGCTTTCTTT.

This chain uses TRBV12-3 or TRBV12-4 with TRBJ1-3; D is ambiguous. The CDR3 covers 13 residues. Trimming took 3 bases from V and 7 from J, leaving 10 bases between them. This CDR3 reads CASSLAAGNTIYF. For the CDR3, the DNA is TGTGCCAGCAGTTTGGCAGCAGGTAACACCATATATTTT.

This clone was found a few times. This sequence joins TRBV11-2 and TRBJ1-4, with a tentative D call TRBD1 (5 bases). CDR1 is SGHAT and CDR2 is FQNNGV in the germline V gene. The length of the CDR3 is 16 residues. V lost 3 bases to trimming and J lost 3 bases, with 14 bases between them. DNA for the CDR3: TGTGCCAGCAGCTTTGACCCGTGGGGGGCTAATGAAAAACTGTTTTTT. It specifies CASSFDPWGANEKLFF.

The chain has TRBV6-5 and TRBJ1-1; TRBD1 matches 7 bases. CDR3 length: 14 residues. After removal of 2 bases from V and 1 base from J, the junction contained 1 base not matched to a gene. Looked up from germline, CDR1 is MNHEY and CDR2 is SVGAGI. In DNA form, the CDR3 reads TGTGCCAGCAGTTACGACAGGGCGAACACTGAAGCTTTCTTT. This translates into CASSYDRANTEAFF.

This clone came up once. The gene calls are TRBV30 and TRBJ2-1; a possible D gene is TRBD2 (7 bases). CDR3 length equals 16 residues. CDR1 and CDR2 (germline): GTSNPN, SVGIG (reference sequence). V shed 4 bases and J shed 0 bases, with 16 bases lying between them. The CDR3 is CAWNAGAQSSYNEQFF. The CDR3 DNA reads as TGTGCCTGGAACGCGGGGGCGCAAAGCTCCTACAATGAGCAGTTCTTC.

The V gene is TRBV30, the J gene TRBJ2-7; 7 bases line up with TRBD2. The CDR3 consists of 13 residues. V trimming: 0 bases; J trimming: 7 bases; junction bases outside the gene matches: 6. In germline, CDR1 is GTSNPN, CDR2 SVGIG (reference sequence). The CDR3 region has the DNA TGTGCCTGGAGTGTGTGGGGGGGTGAAGAGCAGTACTTC. Translating it yields CAWSVWGGEEQYF.

The chain uses TRBV5-5 and TRBJ1-2, with D uncertain. Germline V lookup: CDR1 SGHKS, CDR2 YYEKEE (reference sequence). Trimming removed 0 bases from V and 2 bases from J, with 5 bases in between. The CDR3 spans 13 residues. The CDR3 here is CASSLAGNYGYTF. DNA of the CDR3: TGTGCCAGCAGCTTGGCGGGGAACTATGGCTACACCTTC.

This clone was detected once. The chain recombines TRBV7-9 with TRBJ2-5; TRBD1 agrees at 9 bases. From germline, CDR1 is SEHNR and CDR2 FQNEAQ (reference sequence). The CDR3 totals 16 residues. Trimming cost V 5 bases and J 2 bases; bases outside gene matches: 9. The CDR3 spells CASSLGTGSPQETQYF. For the CDR3, the DNA is TGTGCCAGCAGCCTCGGGACAGGGAGCCCTCAAGAGACCCAGTACTTC. Complete variable domain (other parts from reference TRBV7-9 and TRBJ2-5): DTGVSQNPRHKITKRGQNVTFRCDPISEHNRLYWYRQTLGQGPEFLTYFQNEAQLEKSRLLSDRFSAERPKGSFSTLEIQRTEQGDSAMYLCASSLGTGSPQETQYFGPGTRLLVL.

The chain employs TRBV19 and TRBJ1-1; 7 nucleotides align to TRBD1. CDR3 length: 13 residues. J was trimmed by 5 bases and V by 3 bases; bases with no gene match: 3. Germline CDR1 LNHDA, CDR2 SQIVND (reference sequence). Here the CDR3 reads CASSIAGGTEAFF. The DNA of the CDR3 is TGTGCCAGTAGTATCGCAGGGGGGACTGAAGCTTTCTTT. The variable domain in full, completed from reference TRBV19 and TRBJ1-1, reads DGGITQSPKYLFRKEGQNVTLSCEQNLNHDAMYWYRQDPGQGLRLIYYSQIVNDFQKGDIAEGYSVSREKKESFPLTVTSAQKNPTAFYLCASSIAGGTEAFFGQGTRLTVV.

The V gene is TRBV10-3, the J gene TRBJ2-7; 9 nucleotides align to TRBD2. CDR1 is ENHRY and CDR2 is SYGVKD in the germline V gene. Germline trimming cut 6 bases from V and 6 bases from J; bases unmatched to any gene: 6. The CDR3 has 13 residues. The CDR3 DNA reads TGTGCCATCAGAGCCGGGACTAGCACCGAGCAGTACTTC. Its protein product is CAIRAGTSTEQYF.